The rows below give T cell receptor beta chains drawn from one sample of a study of Ad26.COV2.S vaccination and SARS-CoV-2 variants. Sequencing was performed with immunoSEQ multiplex PCR; in TCRdb, only in-frame clones are kept and a portion is missing. The sample shows about 400,000 clones, around 92% of them seen only once. The sequenced sample was peripheral blood, obtained in a trial of Ad26.COV2.S vaccine versus placebo. These receptors all come from a person between 18 and 65 years old who received the Ad26.COV2.S COVID-19 vaccine or a placebo. Each CDR3 is given with its conserved first and last residue. The D gene is left open where the match is weak. Size is omitted from some rows. Given values are once, few, many or a class for expanded clones.

d_call: -; v_call: TRBV5-8; j_call: TRBJ1-5; cdr3_length: 14; clone_size: once; cdr3_nt: TGTGCCAGCAGCTTGGAAGTAGCGAATCAGCCCCAGCATTTT; cdr3_aa: CASSLEVANQPQHF
d_call: -; v_call: TRBV11-2; j_call: TRBJ1-1; cdr3_length: 11; clone_size: -; cdr3_nt: TGTGCCAGCAGCTTTGTGTCTGAAGCTTTCTTT; cdr3_aa: CASSFVSEAFF
d_call: -; v_call: TRBV5-1; j_call: TRBJ2-7; cdr3_length: 14; clone_size: once; cdr3_nt: TGCGCCAGCAGCTTGACAGGGCCCTCCTACGAGCAGTACTTC; cdr3_aa: CASSLTGPSYEQYF
d_call: -; v_call: TRBV6-6; j_call: TRBJ2-7; cdr3_length: 13; clone_size: once; cdr3_nt: TGTGCCAGTACAGGACAGCTCTCCTACGAGCAGTACTTC; cdr3_aa: CASTGQLSYEQYF
d_call: -; v_call: TRBV28; j_call: TRBJ1-5; cdr3_length: 13; clone_size: -; cdr3_nt: TGTGCCAGCAGGCCCCAACAGAAAGAGCCCCAGCATTTT; cdr3_aa: CASRPQQKEPQHF
d_call: -; v_call: TRBV7-2; j_call: TRBJ2-5; cdr3_length: 13; clone_size: -; cdr3_nt: TGTGCCAGCAGCTTCCAGCCGTTGAGCACCCAGTACTTC; cdr3_aa: CASSFQPLSTQYF
d_call: TRBD1; v_call: TRBV4-3; j_call: TRBJ1-2; cdr3_length: 14; clone_size: -; cdr3_nt: TGCGCCAGCAGCCATCAGGACAGGGGTACGGGCTACACCTTC; cdr3_aa: CASSHQDRGTGYTF
d_call: TRBD1; v_call: TRBV19; j_call: TRBJ1-2; cdr3_length: 14; clone_size: -; cdr3_nt: TGTGCCAGTAGTCCGGTAGGGACAGGATATGGCTACACCTTC; cdr3_aa: CASSPVGTGYGYTF
d_call: TRBD1; v_call: TRBV7-9; j_call: TRBJ2-7; cdr3_length: 15; clone_size: -; cdr3_nt: TGTGCCAGCAGCTATCAAGACGGGACAGGCTACGAGCAGTACTTC; cdr3_aa: CASSYQDGTGYEQYF
d_call: -; v_call: TRBV6-6; j_call: TRBJ1-3; cdr3_length: 13; clone_size: -; cdr3_nt: TGTGCCAGCAGCATGGAACAGGGAAACACCATATATTTT; cdr3_aa: CASSMEQGNTIYF
d_call: -; v_call: TRBV5-1; j_call: TRBJ2-3; cdr3_length: 13; clone_size: -; cdr3_nt: TGCGCCAGCAGCTTGGCCTTGTCAGATACGCAGTATTTT; cdr3_aa: CASSLALSDTQYF
d_call: TRBD1; v_call: TRBV3-1/TRBV3-2; j_call: TRBJ2-7; cdr3_length: 13; clone_size: -; cdr3_nt: TGTGCCAGCAGCCAAACCAGACAGGGCGAGCAGTACTTC; cdr3_aa: CASSQTRQGEQYF
d_call: -; v_call: TRBV7-8; j_call: TRBJ2-1; cdr3_length: 19; clone_size: -; cdr3_nt: TGTGCCAGCAGCTTATTAGATAGGGGGCGTCGCCGGGGGTACAATGAGCAGTTCTTC; cdr3_aa: CASSLLDRGRRRGYNEQFF
d_call: TRBD1; v_call: TRBV7-9; j_call: TRBJ2-6; cdr3_length: 18; clone_size: -; cdr3_nt: TGTGCCAGCAGCACGGGACAGGGGCCTATCTCTAGGGCCAACGTCCTGACTTTC; cdr3_aa: CASSTGQGPISRANVLTF